These 14 T cell receptor beta chains came from one sample sequenced in a study of graft-versus-host responses after intestinal transplantation. The protocol was immunoSEQ multiplex PCR, while the TCRdb copy is restricted to in-frame clones and leaves out a portion. The sample contains tens of thousands of clones, around 85% of which appear only once. These receptors are not linked to any known antigen. The sample consisted of unstimulated CD4+ T cells sorted from spleen or lymph node cells, taken before transplant. These receptors all come from a human donor who was the organ donor for an intestinal transplant.

V and J are TRBV30 and TRBJ2-3, with 13 nucleotides matching TRBD2. Germline V gives CDR1 GTSNPN, CDR2 SVGIG (reference sequence). This CDR3 has 15 residues. The junction had 4 bases not matched to a gene; V was cut back by 4 bases and J by 3 bases. The CDR3 loop is CAWKGLAGVTDTQYF. CDR3 DNA sequence: TGTGCCTGGAAAGGACTAGCGGGAGTGACAGATACGCAGTATTTT.

The chain joins TRBV6-6 to TRBJ2-1; 9 bases align to TRBD2. The CDR3 has 15 residues. Germline lookup yields CDR1 MNHNY and CDR2 SVGAGI (reference sequence). With 0 bases clipped from V and 7 bases from J, the junction kept 4 bases outside the gene matches. Written as DNA, the CDR3 is TGTGCCAGCAGTTACTCGAGGCTAGCGGGAAATGAGCAGTTCTTC. As protein: CASSYSRLAGNEQFF.

This clone was detected only a few times. This chain uses TRBV5-1 with TRBJ1-4; D perhaps matches TRBD1 (5 bases). Trimming removed 0 bases from V and 8 bases from J, with 8 bases in between. The CDR3 is 13 residues long. Per germline, CDR1 SGHRS and CDR2 YFSETQ. In DNA, the CDR3 is TGCGCCAGCAGCTTGGTAGAGGGGGAAAAACTGTTTTTT. Protein product: CASSLVEGEKLFF.

The chain has TRBV4-1 and TRBJ2-6; D is unclear. The V and J ends lost 1 base and 0 bases respectively, with 4 bases between them. The CDR3 consists of 15 residues. Germline V gene sequence: CDR1 MGHRA, CDR2 YSYEKL. The CDR3, as DNA: TGCGCCAGCAGCCAAGTGGGCTCTGGGGCCAACGTCCTGACTTTC. This translates into CASSQVGSGANVLTF.

The V call is TRBV30, the J call TRBJ2-3, with 7 positions matching TRBD1. There are 17 residues in the CDR3. V was clipped by 4 bases and J by 1 base; unmatched bases: 14. Germline lookup yields CDR1 GTSNPN and CDR2 SVGIG (reference sequence). In nucleotides, the CDR3 is TGTGCCTGGACCCTAAGAACAGGGGTTGGAGGCACAGATACGCAGTATTTT. It encodes CAWTLRTGVGGTDTQYF.

The chain is built from TRBV5-4 and TRBJ2-7; the D gene is possibly TRBD2 (7 bases). Trimming left V 5 bases short and J 4 bases short, with 19 bases between. Germline V CDR1 and CDR2: SGHNT, YYREEE (reference sequence). This CDR3 region has 15 residues. This CDR3 is CASRPEGGGFYEQYF. The CDR3 DNA sequence: TGTGCCAGCAGACCCGAGGGAGGGGGATTTTACGAGCAGTACTTC. Full variable domain (outside the CDR3, taken from reference TRBV5-4 and TRBJ2-7): ETGVTQSPTHLIKTRGQQVTLRCSSQSGHNTVSWYQQALGQGPQFIFQYYREEENGRGNFPPRFSGLQFPNYSSELNVNALELDDSALYLCASRPEGGGFYEQYFGPGTRLTVT.

The chain links TRBV19 to TRBJ2-1; 9 nucleotides match TRBD2. The germline CDR1 and CDR2 sequences are LNHDA and SQIVND (reference sequence). The CDR3 spans 14 residues. Trimming at V came to 6 bases and at J to 7 bases, leaving 7 bases not matched to a gene. The DNA for the CDR3 is TGTGCCAGTAGGCGAGCGGGGGGTTGGAATGAGCAGTTCTTC. Protein sequence: CASRRAGGWNEQFF.

V usage is TRBV4-1 and J usage is TRBJ2-5, with D hard to call. Trimming removed 1 base from V and 5 bases from J, with 14 bases in between. This CDR3 comprises 15 residues. Germline values: CDR1 MGHRA, CDR2 YSYEKL. The CDR3 here is CASSQGISVGETQYF. The CDR3 bases are TGCGCCAGCAGCCAAGGAATTTCGGTTGGTGAGACCCAGTACTTC.

V and J are TRBV11-3 and TRBJ2-7, with 7 bases that match TRBD1. This CDR3 contains 16 residues. Germline V gene data show CDR1 as SGHNT and CDR2 as YENEEA. The trim removed 5 bases at V and 2 bases at J, leaving 12 bases unmatched. The CDR3 here is CASSELGTGTAYEQYF. The CDR3, as DNA: TGTGCCAGCAGCGAATTAGGGACCGGGACAGCCTACGAGCAGTACTTC.

The CDR3 here is CASNSMLGGETQYF. CDR3 nucleotide sequence: TGTGCCAGCAACTCCATGTTAGGGGGGGAGACCCAGTACTTC. The J gene is TRBJ2-5, the V gene TRBV6-5; perhaps D is TRBD1 or TRBD2 (6 bases each). V was cut by 7 bases and J by 5 bases, with 17 bases left in between. Germline CDR1 reads MNHEY; CDR2 reads SVGAGI. The CDR3 extends over 14 amino acids.

This chain joins TRBV30 and TRBJ1-5; D is ambiguous. The length of the CDR3 is 14 residues. Germline values: CDR1 GTSNPN, CDR2 SVGIG (reference sequence). The V and J ends lost 0 bases and 1 base respectively, with 7 bases between them. CDR3 sequence: CAWSVSVSNQPQHF. For the CDR3, the DNA is TGTGCCTGGAGTGTTTCGGTCAGCAATCAGCCCCAGCATTTT. The full variable domain, completed using reference TRBV30 and TRBJ1-5, is SQTIHQWPATLVQPVGSPLSLECTVEGTSNPNLYWYRQAAGRGLQLLFYSVGIGQISSEVPQNLSASRPQDRQFILSSKKLLLSDSGFYLCAWSVSVSNQPQHFGDGTRLSIL.

The V and J genes are TRBV4-2 and TRBJ2-7; D gene ambiguous. CDR3 length: 14 amino acids. Germline values: CDR1 LGHNA, CDR2 YNFKEQ. The V and J ends lost 1 base and 2 bases respectively, with 9 bases between them. In DNA form, the CDR3 reads TGTGCCAGCAGCCAAGGGCGGACGGCCTACGAGCAGTACTTC. It encodes CASSQGRTAYEQYF.

This rearrangement joins TRBV14 to TRBJ2-1; 13 nucleotides align to TRBD2. Germline V gene lookup returns CDR1 SGHDN and CDR2 FVKESK. This CDR3 region has 15 residues. Trimming removed 3 bases from V and 4 bases from J; junction bases left unmatched: 0. CDR3 amino acids: CASSQGLAGYNEQFF. The CDR3, as DNA: TGTGCCAGCAGCCAGGGACTAGCGGGGTACAATGAGCAGTTCTTC.

The rearrangement links TRBV7-2 to TRBJ2-5, with 9 bases lining up with TRBD2. Germline assignment: CDR1 SGHTA and CDR2 FQGNSA. The CDR3 contains 16 residues. Trimming took 2 bases from V and 4 from J; bases not matched to a gene: 8. CDR3 sequence reads: CASSLSLAGGRETQYF. The CDR3 region has the DNA TGTGCCAGCAGCTTATCACTTGCGGGGGGGCGAGAGACCCAGTACTTC.